The source of this T cell receptor beta chain is a study of cytomegalovirus exposure and HLA in healthy donors listed by TCRdb under 2017. A note on the overall study: According to an earlier analysis of a few hundred of the donors, roughly 180 million T cells yielded 95 million to 140 million unique TCR beta sequences and about 300 Gb of sequence data. The study profiled the T cell repertoires of some 610 subjects by immunosequencing and related them to cytomegalovirus serostatus. HLA typing included class I and class II loci at four-digit resolution. Among the roughly 370 genotyped donors, around 79% belonged to the genetic ancestry cluster associated with self-reported Caucasian donors. About five DR-DQ haplotypes were handled as single units for association and clustering because linkage in the cohort was strong. Typing coverage varied by locus: 629-630 donors for A, B, C, DRB1 and DQB1; approximately 560 for DQA1; over 600 for DPA1; under 490 for DPB1. An earlier analysis of some 500 of the donors applied high-throughput TCR beta sequencing to assess whether each TCR beta V gene segment acted as functional or pseudogenic. The later analysis used no new phenotypic data to find candidate immune exposures, relying instead on TCR beta sequences and their occurrence across donors. High-throughput TCR immunosequencing, statistical association of individual TCRs with disease status, and machine learning were combined to predict cytomegalovirus infection status. A later analysis re-examined previously published TCR beta repertoires from 500 to 700 donors and added high-resolution HLA genotyping to investigate patterns of TCR occurrence. A later genetic analysis took genome-wide SNP genotypes for about 55% of the roughly 670 donors and used that subset as a discovery cohort. All discovery cohort repertoires had been generated on a single sequencing platform. The study aimed to test whether signatures of past pathogen exposure could be identified by cataloging public T cell receptors. On average, about 200,000 unique TCR beta nucleotide sequences were sequenced per donor among more than 350 genotyped donors of the cohort, with around 19% of those sequences being non-productive. An early release that covered about 600 HLA-typed donors contained approximately 300 gigabases of sequencing data and 85 million to 100 million unique TCR sequences. Donor age, sex, ethnicity and CMV serostatus were collected together with the repertoire data. In addition to the first cohort of 666 subjects, a separate validation cohort of some 120 different subjects was used. Results the study describes overall, beyond this receptor: The study gave a list of over 150 TCR beta chains associated with cytomegalovirus. A later genetic analysis associated a missense DCLRE1C variant with V-gene and J-gene trimming of TCR beta chains, and an independent cohort replicated the association. In a later analysis, HLA-associated TCR beta chains were found to be more clonally expanded and to have lower generation probabilities than equally common non-associated chains. Roughly uniform sequencing depth across donors was assumed in presence/absence analyses, although this assumption may not hold. Immune exposure information for the cohort was limited to CMV serostatus. In a later analysis, 16,951 TCR beta sequences were associated with specific HLA alleles at a false discovery rate of 0.05. Across donors, most TCR sequences were observed very rarely, whereas some public TCRs were present in many individuals. A later analysis found that TCR association rates varied across HLA loci, with DRB1 alleles showing the most associated TCRs and HLA-C alleles the fewest. Several of the top co-occurrence clusters appeared to be linked to parvovirus B19, influenza, CMV and Epstein-Barr virus, according to a later analysis. Assigning TCR associations to individual alleles was difficult when HLA alleles, especially DR and DQ, strongly co-occurred. According to a later genetic analysis, donors in an Asian-associated ancestry cluster had fewer N-insertions in productive TCRs than the approximately 700-donor mean. The 87-base-pair reads could not distinguish some IMGT-functional V segments, including TRBV6-2 and TRBV6-3, so those segments were excluded. A cluster of highly shared sequence variants was judged likely to represent a technical artifact of the sequencing pipeline. The cohort was sequenced for TCR beta chains only, and without alpha or paired-chain data the features that could be detected were limited. Linkage disequilibrium might explain the correlated functional status among segregating V segments, but an unknown experimental factor could not be ruled out. In vitro tests confirmed that three of the cytomegalovirus-associated TCR beta chains recognize cytomegalovirus antigens. Because counts were too low, more than 15 rarely observed V segments, including chromosome 9 orphons, were excluded from the earlier analysis of 500 to 700 of the donors. A later analysis found that most CMV-associated TCR beta chains appeared HLA-restricted, with HLA associations seemingly driven largely by CMV exposure. Broadly in line with IMGT annotations, most TCR beta V segments showed up in productive rearrangements about 87% or about 30% of the time in an earlier analysis of approximately 600 of the donors. According to the authors, the approach could potentially be generalized to other disease states and immunological phenotypes. Because some donors lacked HLA typing at each locus, the association tests relied only on the typed subset. A further reported finding was that TCR beta sequences accurately predicted the HLA-A and HLA-B alleles for most subjects in the first cohort. The classifier was reported to diagnose cytomegalovirus status with high specificity and sensitivity in both the original and validation cohorts.

With respect to this clone: There is no known antigen for this receptor. There are no base qualities to consult, and no much larger clone falls within one base.

The germline V gene gives CDR1 as SGHVS and CDR2 as FNYEAQ. Ends trimmed: V by 5 bases, J by 0 bases; bases unmatched to a gene: 6. From the cysteine up to the phenylalanine, the CDR3 has a length of 16 residues. The CDR3 DNA has 48 bases and is translated from base 1. The cohort consisted of hundreds of healthy bone marrow donors. At the time of sampling, every cohort member was nominally healthy, though immune exposures that went unrecorded were likely present. The donor was CMV seronegative and was included in the group of 352 seronegative cohort members. Each donor provided a peripheral blood sample, and peripheral blood mononuclear cells were used for TCR beta sequencing. The Qiagen DNeasy Blood Extraction Kit was used to extract genomic DNA from the blood cell samples. The library was built by means of the immunoSEQ multiplex PCR assay. A mixture of 60 forward primers for TCR Vbeta segments and 13 reverse primers for TCR Jbeta segments was used in the multiplex PCR. The CDR3 region of rearranged TCR beta genes was amplified from genomic DNA by a multiplex PCR assay. Amplified TCR beta libraries were sequenced as 87-base-pair reads on the Illumina HiSeq System. The original pipeline was this. Across the 640 or so repertoires, a later analysis counted roughly 84 million unique TCR beta chains, around 11 million of which were shared by at least two donors. Raw reads were error-corrected and collapsed into unique sequences by a nearest-neighbor algorithm in which closely related sequences were merged to remove PCR and sequencing errors. Alignment of CDR3 sequences to IMGT reference sequences was used to assign V, D and J gene segments. Each retained sequence needed at least a six-nucleotide match to both a V gene segment and a J gene segment. A rearrangement counted as productive if the CDR3 had no stop codons and remained in frame with V and J, and every other rearrangement counted as non-productive. Following IMGT convention, CDR3 was defined as the stretch from the second conserved V-encoded cysteine to the conserved J-encoded phenylalanine. The earlier analysis of fewer than 750 of the donors excluded sequences that lacked an unambiguous match to a single V gene segment. An earlier analysis of roughly 590 of the donors called V segments functional above 56.7% productive rearrangements and segregating when the between-donor standard deviation exceeded 5%. A statistical classification framework was built for diagnosing cytomegalovirus status from the catalog of TCR beta chain sequences. A later analysis assigned V and J genes by comparing TCR nucleotide sequences with IMGT/GENE-DB human TR gene sequences. The TCRdist pipeline was used in a later analysis to assign CDR3 sequences and most-parsimonious VDJ recombination scenarios. In a later analysis, every TCR beta chain was defined by the combination of its CDR3 amino acid sequence and its V-gene family, and reads without a unique V-gene family were dropped. As a way to deal with suspected cross-contamination and a sequencing artifact, a later analysis dropped more than 500 nucleotide sequences that were highly shared and had low generation probability. In a later analysis, a clonal expansion index was calculated for each public chain from normalized within-repertoire ranks of inferred template counts. Generation probabilities in a later analysis came from a VDJ recombination model fitted to out-of-frame rearrangements, and those results were checked against IGoR. In a later analysis, TCR-TCR, TCR-HLA and TCR-CMV co-occurrence was scored with hypergeometric tests, and a repertoire-size bias correction was applied to TCR pairs. False discovery rates were estimated in a later analysis by permuting HLA or CMV assignments 20 times. In a later analysis, co-occurring TCRs were grouped using DBSCAN, and TCRdist sequence similarity was added for clustering within HLA-allele-positive subsets. Co-occurrence clustering excluded repertoires with fewer than 30,000 or more than 120,000 public chains, plus five with anomalous nucleotide sharing. Entries here come from immuneACCESS through TCRdb and include only in-frame sequences with V and J called. Some clones fail to appear in such tables; in the studies checked, an unresolved V gene covers under half of the shortfall, and the cause of the remainder is unknown. That table is the source of V, J and clone size, and D and trimming were worked out from the DNA. Within this sample are tens of thousands of clones, with less than 85% of them counted one time only. The ten top clones hold around 2.3% of the sample.

This TCR was recovered from a young man in good health and CMV-seronegative. Source material: PBMCs. The sequence is built from TRBV7-6 and TRBJ1-5; the junction holds 8 bases that match TRBD1. DNA sequence: TGTGCCAGCAGCCCCGCGGGACAGGTTAGCAATCAGCCCCAGCATTTT. It encodes CASSPAGQVSNQPQHF.